This T cell receptor beta chain was profiled in a study of shared clonotypes between healthy human individuals. Many counts were recorded for this clone. What it binds is unknown. General study points: Incomplete sequencing of sorted subsets was indicated by rarefaction despite large depth.

The assay was immunoSEQ multiplex PCR, and TCRdb's table has in-frame clones only and misses some. In the table there are under 1,100,000 clones, approximately 80% of which are singletons. Losses at the gene ends were 4 bases for V and 2 bases for J; bases not matched to a gene: 6. Germline lookup yields CDR1 SGDLS and CDR2 YYNGEE. CDR3 length: 15 amino acids. Sequenced sample: memory CD4+ T cells from PBMCs. Subset in this sample: CD45RA-negative fraction. The V call is TRBV9, the J call TRBJ2-3, with 8 bases identical to TRBD2. The source is a man aged 18 to 29 in good health. Some clones in this sample may be carry-over from other donors' samples. The CDR3 here is CASSPRLAYTDTQYF. The CDR3 nucleotides are TGTGCCAGCAGCCCCCGACTAGCGTACACAGATACGCAGTATTTT.